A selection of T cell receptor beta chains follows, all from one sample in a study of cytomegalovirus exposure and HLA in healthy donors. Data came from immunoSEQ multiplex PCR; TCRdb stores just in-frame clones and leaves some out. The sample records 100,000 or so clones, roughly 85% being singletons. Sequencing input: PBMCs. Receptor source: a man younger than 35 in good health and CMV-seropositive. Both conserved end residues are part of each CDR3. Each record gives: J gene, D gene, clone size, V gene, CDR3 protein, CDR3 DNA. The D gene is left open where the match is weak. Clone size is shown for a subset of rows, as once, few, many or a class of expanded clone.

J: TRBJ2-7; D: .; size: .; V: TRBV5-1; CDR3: CASSYAGSRSSYEQYF; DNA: TGCGCCAGCAGCTACGCCGGGTCTAGGAGCTCCTACGAGCAGTACTTC
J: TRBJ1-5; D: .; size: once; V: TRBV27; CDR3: CASSLSLLDRRNQPQHF; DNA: TGTGCCAGCAGTTTATCGCTTTTAGACAGACGCAATCAGCCCCAGCATTTT
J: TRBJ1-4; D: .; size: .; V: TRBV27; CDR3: CASSVDRLEKLFF; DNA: TGTGCCAGCAGTGTGGACAGATTGGAAAAACTGTTTTTT
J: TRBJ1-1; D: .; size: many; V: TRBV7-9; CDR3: CASYNQPHTEAFF; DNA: TGTGCCAGCTACAACCAACCACACACTGAAGCTTTCTTT
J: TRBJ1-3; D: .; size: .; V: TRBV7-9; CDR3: CASSLAGAYSGNTIYF; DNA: TGTGCCAGCAGCTTAGCGGGAGCATACTCTGGAAACACCATATATTTT
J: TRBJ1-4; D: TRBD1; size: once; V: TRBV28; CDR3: CASNFGQGVLTNEKLFF; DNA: TGTGCCAGCAACTTCGGGCAGGGGGTATTAACTAATGAAAAACTGTTTTTT
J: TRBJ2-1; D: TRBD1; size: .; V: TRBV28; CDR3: CASSVPGQGYYNEQFF; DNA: TGTGCCAGCAGTGTACCGGGACAGGGGTACTACAATGAGCAGTTCTTC
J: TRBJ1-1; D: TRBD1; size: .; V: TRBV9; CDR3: CASSETGTGNTEAFF; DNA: TGTGCCAGCAGCGAAACCGGGACAGGTAACACTGAAGCTTTCTTT
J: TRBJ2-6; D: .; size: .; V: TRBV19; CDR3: CASTSRGVKGSGANVLTF; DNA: TGTGCCAGTACGAGCCGGGGAGTCAAGGGATCTGGGGCCAACGTCCTGACTTTC
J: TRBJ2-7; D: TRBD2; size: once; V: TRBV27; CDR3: CASSLMSGTSSYEQYF; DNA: TGTGCCAGCAGTTTAATGTCCGGGACTAGCTCCTACGAGCAGTACTTC
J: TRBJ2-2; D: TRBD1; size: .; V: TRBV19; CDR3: CASKDRGRIGELFF; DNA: TGTGCCAGTAAAGACAGGGGGCGAATCGGGGAGCTGTTTTTT
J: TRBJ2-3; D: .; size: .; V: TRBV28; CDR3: CASSFWPIQAERTDTQYF; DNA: TGTGCCAGCAGCTTTTGGCCCATACAGGCGGAACGCACAGATACGCAGTATTTT
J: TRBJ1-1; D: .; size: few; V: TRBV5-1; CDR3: CASSLGQVTEAFF; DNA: TGCGCCAGCAGCTTAGGACAAGTCACTGAAGCTTTCTTT
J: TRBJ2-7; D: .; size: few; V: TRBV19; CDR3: CASSIVPGYEQYF; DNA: TGTGCCAGTAGTATAGTCCCGGGCTACGAGCAGTACTTC
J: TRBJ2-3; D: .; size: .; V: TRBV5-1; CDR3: CASSLVGGSATDTQYF; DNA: TGCGCCAGCAGCTTGGTAGGGGGAAGTGCCACAGATACGCAGTATTTT
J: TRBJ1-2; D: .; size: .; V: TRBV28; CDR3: CASTRGGIYGYTF; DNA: TGTGCCAGCACCCGCGGGGGGATTTATGGCTACACCTTC
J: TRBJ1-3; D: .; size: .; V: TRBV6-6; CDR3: CASSTTGNTIYF; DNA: TGTGCCAGCAGCACAACTGGAAACACCATATATTTT
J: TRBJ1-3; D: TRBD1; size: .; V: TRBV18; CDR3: CASSPSIGGRNTIYF; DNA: TGTGCCAGCTCACCAAGTATAGGGGGCAGAAACACCATATATTTT
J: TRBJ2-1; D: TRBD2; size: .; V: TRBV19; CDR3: CASTSSGRYYNEQFF; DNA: TGTGCCAGTACCTCTAGCGGGAGGTACTACAATGAGCAGTTCTTC
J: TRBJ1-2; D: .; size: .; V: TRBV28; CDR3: CASSFPTDYGYTF; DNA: TGTGCCAGCAGTTTCCCGACAGACTATGGCTACACCTTC
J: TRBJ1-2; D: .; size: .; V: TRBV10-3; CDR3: CAISEPRDTHPARFLNYGYTF; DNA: TGTGCCATCAGTGAGCCCCGGGACACTCATCCAGCCCGCTTCCTTAACTATGGCTACACCTTC
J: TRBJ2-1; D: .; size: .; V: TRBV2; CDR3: CASGVGTRYTGEQFF; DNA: TGTGCCAGCGGAGTCGGGACACGTTACACGGGTGAGCAGTTCTTC
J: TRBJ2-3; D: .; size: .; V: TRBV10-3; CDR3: CAISDGLTDTQYF; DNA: TGTGCCATCAGTGATGGGCTCACAGATACGCAGTATTTT
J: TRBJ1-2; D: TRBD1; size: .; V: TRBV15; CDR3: CATSRDLPGGEGYTF; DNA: TGTGCCACCAGCAGAGATCTACCAGGGGGAGAGGGCTACACCTTC
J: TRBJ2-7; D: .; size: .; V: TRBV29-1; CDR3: CSASTGAYEQYF; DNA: TGCAGCGCGTCGACAGGAGCCTACGAGCAGTACTTC
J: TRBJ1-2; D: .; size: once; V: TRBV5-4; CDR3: CASSLGQSNYGYTF; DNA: TGTGCCAGCAGCTTGGGGCAGTCTAACTATGGCTACACCTTC
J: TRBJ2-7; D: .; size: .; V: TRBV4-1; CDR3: CASSQEALAYEQYF; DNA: TGCGCCAGCAGCCAAGAAGCGCTAGCCTACGAGCAGTACTTC
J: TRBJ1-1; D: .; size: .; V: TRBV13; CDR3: CASRLKRTVNTEAFF; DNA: TGTGCCAGCAGGCTGAAAAGGACAGTGAACACTGAAGCTTTCTTT
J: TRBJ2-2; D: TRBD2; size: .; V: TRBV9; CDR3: CASSGTSRNTGELFF; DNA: TGTGCCAGCAGCGGGACTAGTAGGAACACCGGGGAGCTGTTTTTT
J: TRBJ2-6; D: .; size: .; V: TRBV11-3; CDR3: CASSLSGRANVLTF; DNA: TGTGCCAGCAGCTTAAGTGGCAGGGCCAACGTCCTGACTTTC
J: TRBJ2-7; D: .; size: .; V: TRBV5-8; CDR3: CASPIRGAVNEQYF; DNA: TGTGCCAGCCCTATCCGGGGGGCGGTCAACGAGCAGTACTTC
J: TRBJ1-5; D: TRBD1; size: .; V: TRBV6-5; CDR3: CASSYTGQGVRPQHF; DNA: TGTGCCAGCAGTTACACGGGACAGGGCGTGAGGCCCCAGCATTTT
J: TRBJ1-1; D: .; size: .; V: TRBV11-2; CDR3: CASSLSSRDNWGTEAFF; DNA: TGTGCCAGCAGCTTATCTTCCCGGGACAACTGGGGCACTGAAGCTTTCTTT
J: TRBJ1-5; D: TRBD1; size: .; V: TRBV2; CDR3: CASRDRVQGQPQHF; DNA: TGTGCCAGCAGAGACAGGGTACAGGGTCAGCCCCAGCATTTT
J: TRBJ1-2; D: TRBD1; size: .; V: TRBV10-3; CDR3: CAISEDRDGYTF; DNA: TGTGCCATCAGTGAGGACAGGGATGGCTACACCTTC